This T cell receptor beta chain was profiled in a study of technical replicates of blood from a few donors. Repertoires were generated with immunoSEQ multiplex PCR, while TCRdb's copy carries only in-frame clones and drops some. The sample yields approximately 93,000 clones, about 93% seen once. J lost 0 bases, V lost 8 bases, and 11 bases had no gene match. CDR1 is SGHKS and CDR2 is YYEKEE in the germline V gene (reference sequence). The CDR3 is 17 amino acids. This receptor was identified in a human donor in good health. The genes are TRBV5-5 and TRBJ1-6, with 7 bases fitting TRBD1. Sequencing was done on a sample of T cells isolated from PBMCs. The chain's CDR3 is CASLTTGDSSYNSPLHF. For the CDR3, the DNA is TGTGCCAGTCTGACCACAGGGGACAGCTCCTATAATTCACCCCTCCACTTT.